This paragraph reports one T cell receptor beta chain. Its antigen is undetermined. The data were taken from a study of T cell responses to AZD1222 COVID-19 vaccine. Study conclusions and caveats: Elevations in Spike-specific TCR breadth and depth followed administration of two AZD1222 doses. Of spike-specific TCRs, nearly half reportedly target regions left unmutated in variants. Only a handful of AZD1222 recipients tested seropositive at baseline.

TCRdb keeps only in-frame clones here, not all; method: immunoSEQ multiplex PCR. The table records 200,000 or so clones, 90% to 95% of them present only once. With 4 bases removed from V and 1 base from J, the gap between germline ends came to 8 bases. Germline V CDR1 and CDR2: SGHNT, YYREEE (reference sequence). The CDR3 sequence is 13 residues long. The origin of this receptor is an adult in good health. This specimen consisted of peripheral blood, obtained on day 0 of MenACWY control vaccination. The chain carries TRBV5-4 and TRBJ1-1, with D uncertain. CDR3 in amino acids: CASSLEKNTEAFF. The CDR3 DNA reads TGTGCCAGCAGCCTAGAGAAGAACACTGAAGCTTTCTTT.